The next 13 T cell receptor beta chains were all read from a single sample in a study of T cell responses to AZD1222 COVID-19 vaccine. The table came from immunoSEQ multiplex PCR; TCRdb's copy has only in-frame clones and leaves some out. The table has about 130,000 clones, more than 80% seen once. The sequences come from peripheral blood, collected on day 0 of AZD1222 vaccination. The receptors derive from an adult in good health.

The chain couples TRBV24-1 to TRBJ1-4; D is possibly TRBD1 (6 bases). The CDR3 runs to 17 residues. Trimming shortened V by 4 bases and J by 0 bases, and 14 bases separated the two germline ends. Germline V gene lookup returns CDR1 KGHDR and CDR2 SFDVKD. The CDR3 DNA reads as TGTGCCACCAGTGACGGGGGGCACTTCGCAACTAATGAAAAACTGTTTTTT. Protein sequence: CATSDGGHFATNEKLFF.

The chain uses TRBV6-5 and TRBJ2-7, with 12 bases matching TRBD2. V trimming: 8 bases; J trimming: 2 bases; junction bases outside the gene matches: 4. The CDR3 sequence is 14 residues long. The germline V gene has CDR1 MNHEY and CDR2 SVGAGI. The CDR3: CASQGLAGAYEQYF. In DNA, the CDR3 is TGTGCCAGCCAGGGACTAGCGGGCGCCTACGAGCAGTACTTC.

The chain employs TRBV7-3 and TRBJ1-1; unclear D gene. The CDR3 is 13 residues long. The V end was cut by 4 bases, the J end by 0 bases, with 6 bases between. Per germline, CDR1 SGHTA and CDR2 FQGTGA. This CDR3 reads CASSSGMNTEAFF. CDR3 sequence (DNA): TGTGCCAGCAGCTCGGGGATGAACACTGAAGCTTTCTTT.

The chain joins TRBV7-3 to TRBJ1-1; D may be TRBD1 (5 bases). Trimming took off 1 base at V and 4 bases at J, with 13 bases between the two ends. Germline V gene data show CDR1 as SGHTA and CDR2 as FQGTGA. The CDR3 loop spans 15 amino acids. The CDR3 is CASSLIEGLGTEAFF. The CDR3 DNA sequence: TGTGCCAGCAGCTTAATTGAGGGGCTGGGCACTGAAGCTTTCTTT.

This chain links TRBV7-9 with TRBJ1-1; D gene unclear. This CDR3 is built from 13 residues. CDR1 and CDR2 (germline): SEHNR, FQNEAQ (reference sequence). Trimming left V 0 bases short and J 10 bases short, with 12 bases between. CDR3 bases: TGTGCCAGCAGCTTAGCGAGGTTGGATTCAGCTTTCTTT. It yields the protein CASSLARLDSAFF.

The chain carries TRBV12-3 or TRBV12-4 and TRBJ2-7; no reliable D call. The CDR3 has 12 amino acids. Trimming pared 3 bases from V and 5 bases from J, leaving 8 bases between. The CDR3 here is CASSFLLHEQYF. CDR3 DNA: TGTGCCAGCAGTTTTCTTCTCCACGAGCAGTACTTC.

This clone was recorded only once. The chain has TRBV27 and TRBJ2-7; D not certain. V was clipped by 5 bases and J by 2 bases, with 19 bases between them. Per germline, CDR1 MNHEY and CDR2 SMNVEV (reference sequence). The CDR3 has 16 amino acids. Written as DNA, the CDR3 is TGTGCCAGCAGTACGCCCCCCCGGCACGGAGCCTACGAGCAGTACTTC. Protein sequence: CASSTPPRHGAYEQYF.

The chain joins TRBV6-1 to TRBJ2-7; D ambiguous. Germline CDR1 and CDR2: MNHNS and SASEGT. CDR3 length: 11 amino acids. With 3 bases removed from V and 5 bases from J, the gap between germline ends came to 5 bases. DNA of the CDR3: TGTGCCAGCAGTGAGTGGGACGAGCAGTACTTC. Translating it yields CASSEWDEQYF.

The rearrangement joins TRBV7-8 to TRBJ1-2; the match to TRBD1 covers 8 bases. V trimming: 4 bases; J trimming: 0 bases; junction bases outside the gene matches: 4. Germline assignment: CDR1 SGHVS and CDR2 FQNEAQ. CDR3 length: 15 residues. The DNA for the CDR3 is TGTGCCAGCAGCTCCGGACAGGGAGCTAACTATGGCTACACCTTC. Translated: CASSSGQGANYGYTF.

The genes are TRBV24-1 and TRBJ2-7, with a tentative D call TRBD1 (5 bases). The CDR3 sequence is 13 residues long. The V gene's germline CDR1 is KGHDR and CDR2 SFDVKD. V lost 4 bases and J 6 bases, leaving 12 bases between the germline ends. CDR3 residues: CATSDRVKGEQYF. CDR3 in DNA: TGTGCCACCAGTGACAGGGTAAAAGGCGAGCAGTACTTC.

The chain recombines TRBV13 with TRBJ2-7; 8 positions agree with TRBD2. V was pared by 5 bases and J by 3 bases, with 12 bases of the junction left unmatched. Germline CDR1 and CDR2: PRHDT and FYEKMQ (reference sequence). The CDR3 is 16 amino acids. CDR3 amino acids: CASSPRLGGRFYEQYF. As DNA, the CDR3 is TGTGCCAGCAGCCCTCGCCTCGGCGGGAGGTTCTACGAGCAGTACTTC.

A single count supports this clone. V and J are TRBV30 and TRBJ1-3; D may be TRBD1 (5 bases). V lost 1 base and J 2 bases, leaving 24 bases between the germline ends. Germline V gene sequence: CDR1 GTSNPN, CDR2 SVGIG (reference sequence). The CDR3 has 19 residues. The CDR3, as DNA: TGTGCCTGGAGTGGAAAGAATCCAGGGAGTCTGCTGACTGGAAACACCATATATTTT. Translating it yields CAWSGKNPGSLLTGNTIYF.

The rearrangement uses TRBV3-1 (or the pseudogene TRBV3-2) and TRBJ2-3; D unclear. V was trimmed by 0 bases and J by 5 bases, leaving 6 bases between them. Looked up from germline, CDR1 is LGHDT and CDR2 is YNNKEL (reference sequence). The CDR3 loop spans 13 amino acids. CDR3 loop: CASSQEAVDTQYF. The CDR3 DNA follows: TGTGCCAGCAGCCAAGAGGCGGTAGATACGCAGTATTTT.